A selection of T cell receptor beta chains follows, all from one sample in a study of CD8 T cells in ankylosing spondylitis. TCRdb redid the calling of the 5' RACE reads with MiXCR, one entry per CDR3 protein. Found here are some 250,000 distinct CDR3 sequences, roughly 10% of them singletons; the top ten hold less than 7.5%. Sequencing input: blood, either unsorted or a sorted T cell fraction (not recorded which). The receptor source for this set is a male donor with ankylosing spondylitis or in good health (not recorded which). The CDR3 runs from the conserved cysteine through the conserved F or W. D genes are given only for firm matches. Clone size is shown for a subset of rows, as once, few, many or a class of expanded clone.

cdr3_nt,cdr3_aa,clone_size,j_call,v_call,d_call
TGTGCCAGCAGCTTAGATCTGTGGGGCGGCAAACAAGAGACCCAGTACTTC,CASSLDLWGGKQETQYF,few,TRBJ2-5,TRBV11-2,NA
TGCGCCAGCAGCTTGGCCACAGGGGGAGGAACCGGGGAGCTGTTTTTT,CASSLATGGGTGELFF,many,TRBJ2-2,TRBV5-1,TRBD1
TGTGCCATCAGTGATACCGGGGGGGAGGGCAACTCCTACGAGCAGTACTTC,CAISDTGGEGNSYEQYF,few,TRBJ2-7,TRBV10-3,TRBD2
TGCAGTGCGGCGACTAACGGGGGTTTCTACGAGCAGTACTTC,CSAATNGGFYEQYF,once,TRBJ2-7,TRBV20-1,NA
TGTGCCAGCAGTTTACAGGGAGAGACCCAGTACTTC,CASSLQGETQYF,many,TRBJ2-5,TRBV12-3/TRBV12-4,NA
TGCAGCGGGCAAGCCGGGACTATCACCGGGGAGCTGTTTTTT,CSGQAGTITGELFF,many,TRBJ2-2,TRBV29-1,TRBD2
TGTGCCATTAGAGCCGGACTGGCTAAAGAGACCCAGTACTTC,CAIRAGLAKETQYF,many,TRBJ2-5,TRBV10-3,NA
TGCAGCGTTCGACAGGCTTCCTACGAGCAGTACTTC,CSVRQASYEQYF,many,TRBJ2-7,TRBV29-1,NA
TGCGCCAGCAGCTTGGGCGGGAGATACGATACGCAGTATTTT,CASSLGGRYDTQYF,many,TRBJ2-3,TRBV5-1,TRBD2
TGTGCCAGCAGCTTAGGCGGGGGTCCAGGGAATACGCAGTATTTT,CASSLGGGPGNTQYF,few,TRBJ2-3,TRBV7-8,TRBD2
TGTGCCAGCAGCCCACAGGGGCGGGAGGGCAATCAGCCCCAGCATTTT,CASSPQGREGNQPQHF,many,TRBJ1-5,TRBV12-3/TRBV12-4,TRBD1
TGTGCCAGCAGTTACTCTATGACGGACGGGAACACTGAAGCTTTCTTT,CASSYSMTDGNTEAFF,many,TRBJ1-1,TRBV6-2/TRBV6-3,NA
TGTGCCAGCACCCCCACGGGACTAGCGGGAGGTAGCTCCTACAATGAGCAGTTCTTC,CASTPTGLAGGSSYNEQFF,NA,TRBJ2-1,TRBV28,TRBD2
TGTGCCAGCAGCCCCGGGACAGGGGGCGGCGATGAGCAGTTCTTC,CASSPGTGGGDEQFF,many,TRBJ2-1,TRBV28,TRBD1
TGTGCCAGCAGTGTGACGGTGGTTCGGGACGAGCAGTACTTC,CASSVTVVRDEQYF,many,TRBJ2-7,TRBV6-1,NA
TGCAGTGCTAGGGTGGGGGGTTCCTACAATGAGCAGTTCTTC,CSARVGGSYNEQFF,many,TRBJ2-1,TRBV20-1,NA
TGTGCCAGCAGTCCAGGACTGGAAACCTATGGCTACACCTTC,CASSPGLETYGYTF,many,TRBJ1-2,TRBV12-3/TRBV12-4,NA
TGCGCCAGCAGCGGAGACTACCGACTTCGACAGAACTATGGCTACACCTTC,CASSGDYRLRQNYGYTF,many,TRBJ1-2,TRBV5-1,NA
TGCGCCAGCAGCCAATCGGACAGAGGAGGAGATACGCAGTATTTT,CASSQSDRGGDTQYF,many,TRBJ2-3,TRBV4-1,NA
TGCGCCAGCAGCTTAAGCGGGATCGTTGGTGAGCAGTTCTTC,CASSLSGIVGEQFF,many,TRBJ2-1,TRBV5-1,TRBD2
TGTGCCAGCAGCCAAGAGATCACAGATACGCAGTATTTT,CASSQEITDTQYF,NA,TRBJ2-3,TRBV3-1,NA
TGTGCCAGCAGCGTCGGGACAGGGTACCGTCAAGCTTTCTTT,CASSVGTGYRQAFF,many,TRBJ1-1,TRBV16,TRBD1
TGTGCCAGCAGTGAGGCCAGGGCTTACGGTGAAGCTTTCTTT,CASSEARAYGEAFF,NA,TRBJ1-1,TRBV25-1,NA
TGTGCCAGCAGCCAAGATCCGACTCCTAAGAAGACCCAGTACTTC,CASSQDPTPKKTQYF,few,TRBJ2-5,TRBV7-7,NA
TGTGCCAGCAGCCAAGAGGGTGGGGGACCGAACACTGAAGCTTTCTTT,CASSQEGGGPNTEAFF,NA,TRBJ1-1,TRBV11-2,NA
TGTGCCAGCAGCTTAGGTCCTTGGGCTGAAGCTTTCTTT,CASSLGPWAEAFF,few,TRBJ1-1,TRBV7-8,NA
TGCGCCAGCAGCTTGACCCAGGGTCGAAACACCGGGGAGCTGTTTTTT,CASSLTQGRNTGELFF,many,TRBJ2-2,TRBV5-1,NA
TGCGCCAGCAGCTTACCGAAACAGGGTGAGCTAAATGAGCAGTTCTTC,CASSLPKQGELNEQFF,many,TRBJ2-1,TRBV5-1,NA
TGTGCCACCAGTGACCCCGGGAGGGACGGGGCAGATACGCAGTATTTT,CATSDPGRDGADTQYF,many,TRBJ2-3,TRBV24-1,TRBD2
TGTGCCAGCAGGTACCTTGGACTAGCGGGGGAGCAGTACTTC,CASRYLGLAGEQYF,few,TRBJ2-7,TRBV12-3/TRBV12-4,TRBD2
TGCAGTGCTACCCGCCCCCTGAGCTCCTACGAGCAGTACTTC,CSATRPLSSYEQYF,NA,TRBJ2-7,TRBV20-1,NA
TGCGCCAGCAGCCCCGGGACAGGGGCTATCTACGAGCAGTACTTC,CASSPGTGAIYEQYF,many,TRBJ2-7,TRBV5-1,TRBD1
TGTGCCAGCAGCCGAACCCGGGCCAGCACAGATACGCAGTATTTT,CASSRTRASTDTQYF,many,TRBJ2-3,TRBV27,NA
TGCGCCAGCAGCTTCGGGACAGCCAAGGCGTACGGCTCGAACGAGCAGTACTTC,CASSFGTAKAYGSNEQYF,many,TRBJ2-7,TRBV5-1,TRBD1
TGTGCCAGCAGCCACGGGACTCGAACTATCAGCTCCTACGAGCAGTACTTC,CASSHGTRTISSYEQYF,NA,TRBJ2-7,TRBV3-1,NA
TGCGCCAGCAGGGGTGTATGGATCCAAGAGACCCAGTACTTC,CASRGVWIQETQYF,few,TRBJ2-5,TRBV5-1,NA
TGCAGTGCTAGAGGCCAGGGGCTAACTAATGAAAAACTGTTTTTT,CSARGQGLTNEKLFF,NA,TRBJ1-4,TRBV20-1,NA
TGCGCCAGCAGCATAGAGACAGGGGGCTGGTACGAGCAGTACTTC,CASSIETGGWYEQYF,few,TRBJ2-7,TRBV5-1,TRBD1
TGCAGTGCTAGCATGGGTACTTCTGGGGCCAACGTCCTGACTTTC,CSASMGTSGANVLTF,medium-sized,TRBJ2-6,TRBV20-1,NA
TGTGCCAGCAGCTCCTCCAGGGGTAGGACAGATACGCAGTATTTT,CASSSSRGRTDTQYF,NA,TRBJ2-3,TRBV5-6,NA
TGTGCCAGCAGCCAGCTTCTAGCGAGGGTGGACAATGAGCAGTTCTTC,CASSQLLARVDNEQFF,NA,TRBJ2-1,TRBV4-2,NA
TGTGCCAGCAGAAGGGACGCCTGTGGTTCGTCCGAGCAGTACTTC,CASRRDACGSSEQYF,NA,TRBJ2-7,TRBV6-1,NA
TGCAGCGTTGAAAACCAGGGGCGGAACACTGAAGCTTTCTTT,CSVENQGRNTEAFF,NA,TRBJ1-1,TRBV29-1,NA
TGCGCCAGCAGCTTGTCACGACAGGGTCTAGGAAATGAGCAGTTCTTC,CASSLSRQGLGNEQFF,few,TRBJ2-1,TRBV5-1,TRBD1
TGTGCCAGCAGCCAAAACGACTACAATGAGCAGTTCTTC,CASSQNDYNEQFF,few,TRBJ2-1,TRBV14,NA
TGTGCCACCAGTTGGCCGGGACAGGGGGGTTTGAATGAGCAGTTCTTC,CATSWPGQGGLNEQFF,many,TRBJ2-1,TRBV24-1,TRBD1
TGTGCCAGCAGTTACTCTAATCGACACGAGCAGTACTTC,CASSYSNRHEQYF,many,TRBJ2-7,TRBV6-6,NA
TGCAGCGTTGAATCGCTGTACCAAGAGACCCAGTACTTC,CSVESLYQETQYF,many,TRBJ2-5,TRBV29-1,NA
TGTGCCAGCACCCCAGGGACTAGCGGGGATAATGAGCAGTTCTTC,CASTPGTSGDNEQFF,many,TRBJ2-1,TRBV6-1,TRBD2
TGTGCCAGCGGCGAACAGGGGGAAGCTTTCTTT,CASGEQGEAFF,NA,TRBJ1-1,TRBV6-5,TRBD1
TGCGCCAGCAGCCAGCTCGGACAGGCCCATGGCTACACCTTC,CASSQLGQAHGYTF,NA,TRBJ1-2,TRBV5-1,TRBD1
TGCGCCAGCAGCTTGGAGGGGGCGAACACCGGGGAGCTGTTTTTT,CASSLEGANTGELFF,many,TRBJ2-2,TRBV5-1,NA
TGTGCCAGCAGCTTCTGGACGGTCTCATCCCGAAAACTGTTTTTT,CASSFWTVSSRKLFF,NA,TRBJ1-4,TRBV11-3,NA
TGTGCCAGCAGTCCGGACTGGACCCAAGAGACCCAGTACTTC,CASSPDWTQETQYF,NA,TRBJ2-5,TRBV2,NA